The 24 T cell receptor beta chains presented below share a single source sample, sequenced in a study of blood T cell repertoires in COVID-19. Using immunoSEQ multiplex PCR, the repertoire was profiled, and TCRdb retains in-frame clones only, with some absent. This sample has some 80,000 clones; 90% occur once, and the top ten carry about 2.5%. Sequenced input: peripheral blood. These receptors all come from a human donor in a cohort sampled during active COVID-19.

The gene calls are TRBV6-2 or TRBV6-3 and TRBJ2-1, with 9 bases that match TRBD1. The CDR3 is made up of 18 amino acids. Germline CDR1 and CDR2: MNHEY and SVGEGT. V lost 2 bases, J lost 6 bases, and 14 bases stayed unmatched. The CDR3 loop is CASSYPSVRDRAFNEQFF. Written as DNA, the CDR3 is TGTGCCAGCAGTTACCCAAGTGTCCGGGACAGGGCATTCAATGAGCAGTTCTTC.

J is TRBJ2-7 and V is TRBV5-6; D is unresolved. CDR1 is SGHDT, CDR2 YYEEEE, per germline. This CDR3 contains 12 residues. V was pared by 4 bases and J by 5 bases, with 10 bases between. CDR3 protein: CASSPGPNEQYF. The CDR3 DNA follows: TGTGCCAGCAGCCCGGGTCCCAACGAGCAGTACTTC.

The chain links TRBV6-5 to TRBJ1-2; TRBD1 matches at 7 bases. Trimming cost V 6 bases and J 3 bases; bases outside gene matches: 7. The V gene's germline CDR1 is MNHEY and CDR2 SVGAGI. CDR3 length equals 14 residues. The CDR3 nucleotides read TGTGCCAGCAGGTTGGACAGGCTCGACTATGGCTACACCTTC. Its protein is CASRLDRLDYGYTF.

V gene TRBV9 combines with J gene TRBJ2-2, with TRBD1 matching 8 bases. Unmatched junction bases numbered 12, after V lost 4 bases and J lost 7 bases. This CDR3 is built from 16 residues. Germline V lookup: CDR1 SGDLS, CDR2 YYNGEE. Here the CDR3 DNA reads TGTGCCAGCAGCACCTACGGGGACAGGAGAGTCGGGGAGCTGTTTTTT. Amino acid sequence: CASSTYGDRRVGELFF.

The CDR3 region has the DNA TGTGCCAGCAGCTTAACAGTGGGAGGGCAAGGCGGGGAGCTGTTTTTT. Protein product: CASSLTVGGQGGELFF. The rearrangement links TRBV7-3 to TRBJ2-2, with TRBD2 matching over 7 bases. V trimming: 0 bases; J trimming: 7 bases; junction bases outside the gene matches: 8. The CDR3 length is 16 residues. CDR1 SGHTA and CDR2 FQGTGA come from the germline V gene.

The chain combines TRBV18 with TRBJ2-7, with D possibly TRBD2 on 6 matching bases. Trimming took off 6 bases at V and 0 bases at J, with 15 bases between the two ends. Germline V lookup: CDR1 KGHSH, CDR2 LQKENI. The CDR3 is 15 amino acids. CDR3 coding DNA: TGTGCCAGCTCTCGTACCGGGACTTCCTCCTACGAGCAGTACTTC. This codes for CASSRTGTSSYEQYF.

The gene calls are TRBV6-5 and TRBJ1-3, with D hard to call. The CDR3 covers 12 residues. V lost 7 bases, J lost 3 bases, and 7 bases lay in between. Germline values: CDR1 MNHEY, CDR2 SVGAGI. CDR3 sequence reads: CASTRIGNTIYF. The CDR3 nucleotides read TGTGCCAGCACCCGTATTGGAAACACCATATATTTT.

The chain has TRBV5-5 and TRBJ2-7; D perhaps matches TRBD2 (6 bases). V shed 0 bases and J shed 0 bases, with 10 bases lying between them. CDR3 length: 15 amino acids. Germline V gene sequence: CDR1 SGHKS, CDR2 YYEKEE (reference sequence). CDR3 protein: CASSLGGGSSYEQYF. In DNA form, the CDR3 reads TGTGCCAGCAGCTTGGGCGGAGGGAGCTCCTACGAGCAGTACTTC.

Here the CDR3 DNA reads TGTGCCAGCAGCCTGGTAGCGGCAGGGACCTACGAGCAGTACTTC. This sequence encodes CASSLVAAGTYEQYF. The chain combines TRBV6-5 with TRBJ2-7; TRBD2 might be the D (6 bases). Per germline, CDR1 MNHEY and CDR2 SVGAGI. Trimming took 6 bases from V and 2 from J, leaving 17 bases between them. The CDR3 contains 15 residues.

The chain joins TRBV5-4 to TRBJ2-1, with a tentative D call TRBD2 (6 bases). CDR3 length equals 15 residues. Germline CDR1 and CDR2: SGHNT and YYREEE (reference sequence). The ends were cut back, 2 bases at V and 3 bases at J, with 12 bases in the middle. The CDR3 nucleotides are TGTGCCAGCAGCTTCCCCGGGACTGTCTACAATGAGCAGTTCTTC. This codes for CASSFPGTVYNEQFF.

CDR3 sequence: CASTLREDEQYF. The CDR3 DNA sequence: TGCGCCAGCACCCTCAGGGAGGACGAGCAGTACTTC. The V gene is TRBV10-1, the J gene TRBJ2-7, with a tentative D call TRBD2 (6 bases). Per the germline V gene, CDR1 is WNHNN and CDR2 is SYGVQD (reference sequence). Trimming stripped 7 bases from V and 5 bases from J, with 12 bases between. The CDR3 has 12 residues.

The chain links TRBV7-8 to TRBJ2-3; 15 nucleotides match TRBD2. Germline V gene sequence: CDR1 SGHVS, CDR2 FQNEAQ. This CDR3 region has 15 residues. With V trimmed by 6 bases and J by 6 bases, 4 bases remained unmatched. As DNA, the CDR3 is TGTGCCAGCAGTTCCGGACTAGCGGGAGGGGATACGCAGTATTTT. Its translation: CASSSGLAGGDTQYF.

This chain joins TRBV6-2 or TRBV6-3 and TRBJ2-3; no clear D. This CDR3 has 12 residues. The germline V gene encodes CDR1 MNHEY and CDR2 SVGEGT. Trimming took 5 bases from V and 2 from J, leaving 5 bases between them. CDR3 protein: CASSLFTDTQYF. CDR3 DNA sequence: TGTGCCAGCAGTCTCTTCACAGATACGCAGTATTTT.

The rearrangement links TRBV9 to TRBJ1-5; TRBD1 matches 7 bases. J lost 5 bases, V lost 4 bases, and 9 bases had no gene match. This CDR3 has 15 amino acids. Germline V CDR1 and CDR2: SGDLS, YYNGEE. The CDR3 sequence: CASSPYTDRDQPQHF. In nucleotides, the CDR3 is TGTGCCAGCAGCCCCTATACCGACAGGGATCAGCCCCAGCATTTT. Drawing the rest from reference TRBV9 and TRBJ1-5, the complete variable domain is DSGVTQTPKHLITATGQRVTLRCSPRSGDLSVYWYQQSLDQGLQFLIQYYNGEERAKGNILERFSAQQFPDLHSELNLSSLELGDSALYFCASSPYTDRDQPQHFGDGTRLSIL.

DNA of the CDR3: TGTGCCAGCCAGACAGGGAAGATAGTCGGCAATCAGCCCCAGCATTTT. Translation: CASQTGKIVGNQPQHF. The chain carries TRBV28 and TRBJ1-5, with 7 bases fitting TRBD1. V dropped 8 bases and J dropped 2; count of bases not matched to a gene: 12. Looked up from germline, CDR1 is MDHEN and CDR2 is SYDVKM. The CDR3 contains 16 residues.

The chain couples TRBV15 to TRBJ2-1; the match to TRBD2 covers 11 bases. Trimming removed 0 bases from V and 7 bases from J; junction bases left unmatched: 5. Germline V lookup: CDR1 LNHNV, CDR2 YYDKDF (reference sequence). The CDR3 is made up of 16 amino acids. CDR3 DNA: TGTGCCACCAGCAGAGATCCTCTAGCGGGGGGAAATGAGCAGTTCTTC. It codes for CATSRDPLAGGNEQFF.

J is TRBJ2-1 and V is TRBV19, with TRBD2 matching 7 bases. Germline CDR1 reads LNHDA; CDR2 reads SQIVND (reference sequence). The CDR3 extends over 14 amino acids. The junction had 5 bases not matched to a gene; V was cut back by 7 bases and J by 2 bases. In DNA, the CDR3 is TGTGCCAGTAAGACGGGGGGTCCCTACAATGAGCAGTTCTTC. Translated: CASKTGGPYNEQFF.

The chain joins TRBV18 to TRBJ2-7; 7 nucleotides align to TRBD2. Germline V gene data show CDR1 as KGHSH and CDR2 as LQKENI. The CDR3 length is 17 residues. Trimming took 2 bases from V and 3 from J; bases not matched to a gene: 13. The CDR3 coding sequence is TGTGCCAGCTCACCATCTTTAGGGAGGGCTTACGACTACGAGCAGTACTTC. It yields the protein CASSPSLGRAYDYEQYF.

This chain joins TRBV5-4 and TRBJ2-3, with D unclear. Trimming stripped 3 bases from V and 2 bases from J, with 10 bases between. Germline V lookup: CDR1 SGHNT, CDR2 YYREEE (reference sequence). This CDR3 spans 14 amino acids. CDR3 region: CASSSRQATDTQYF. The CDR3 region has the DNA TGTGCCAGCAGCTCAAGACAAGCCACAGATACGCAGTATTTT.

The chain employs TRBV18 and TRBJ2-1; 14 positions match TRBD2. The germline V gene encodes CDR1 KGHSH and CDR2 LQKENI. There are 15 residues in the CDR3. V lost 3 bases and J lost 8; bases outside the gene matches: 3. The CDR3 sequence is CASSPTSGRAHEQFF. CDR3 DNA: TGTGCCAGCTCACCGACTAGCGGGAGGGCCCATGAGCAGTTCTTC.

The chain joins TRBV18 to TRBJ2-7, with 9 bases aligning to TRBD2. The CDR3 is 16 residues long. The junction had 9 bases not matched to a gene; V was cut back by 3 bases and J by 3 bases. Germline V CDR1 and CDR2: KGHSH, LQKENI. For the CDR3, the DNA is TGTGCCAGCTCACCGGGACTAGCTAGTTCGGGCTACGAGCAGTACTTC. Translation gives CASSPGLASSGYEQYF.

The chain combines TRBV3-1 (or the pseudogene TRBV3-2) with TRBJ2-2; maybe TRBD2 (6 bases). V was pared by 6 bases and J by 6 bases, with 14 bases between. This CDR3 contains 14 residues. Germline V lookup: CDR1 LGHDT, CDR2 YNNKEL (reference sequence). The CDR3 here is CASSQPEGPGELFF. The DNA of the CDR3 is TGTGCCAGCAGTCAACCGGAGGGACCCGGGGAGCTGTTTTTT.

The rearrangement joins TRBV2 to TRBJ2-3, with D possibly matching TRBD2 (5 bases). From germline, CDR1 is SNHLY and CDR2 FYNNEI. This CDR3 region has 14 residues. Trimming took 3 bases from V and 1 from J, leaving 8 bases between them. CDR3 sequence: CASSDVGGTDTQYF. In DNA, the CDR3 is TGTGCCAGCAGTGATGTGGGAGGCACAGATACGCAGTATTTT.

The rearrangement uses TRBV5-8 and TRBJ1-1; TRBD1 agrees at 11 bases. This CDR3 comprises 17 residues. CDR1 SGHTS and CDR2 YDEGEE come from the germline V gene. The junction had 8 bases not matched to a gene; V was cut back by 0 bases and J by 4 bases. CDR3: CASSLVLGQGARTEAFF. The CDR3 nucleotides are TGTGCCAGCAGCTTGGTTTTAGGACAGGGGGCGCGCACTGAAGCTTTCTTT.